This T cell receptor beta chain was profiled in a study of circulating and synovial CD4+ cells in juvenile arthritis. General study points: CPL versus bulk CD4 samples: T cell genome counts differed by at least an order of magnitude.

The V end lost 6 bases, the J end lost 4 bases, and 10 bases lay between the germline ends. Germline CDR1 LGHNA, CDR2 YNFKEQ. CDR3 size: 13 residues. Turning to this clone: As yet, its antigen is unknown.

Repertoires were generated with immunoSEQ multiplex PCR, while TCRdb's copy carries only in-frame clones and drops some. The sample carries tens of thousands of clones, roughly 96% recorded once. The chain couples TRBV4-2 to TRBJ1-5, with D perhaps TRBD1 (6 bases). This receptor was identified in a human donor with juvenile idiopathic arthritis. Source material: CD4+ T cells from blood. CDR3 loop: CASSGQPNQPQHF. The DNA for the CDR3 is TGTGCCAGCAGTGGACAGCCAAATCAGCCCCAGCATTTT.